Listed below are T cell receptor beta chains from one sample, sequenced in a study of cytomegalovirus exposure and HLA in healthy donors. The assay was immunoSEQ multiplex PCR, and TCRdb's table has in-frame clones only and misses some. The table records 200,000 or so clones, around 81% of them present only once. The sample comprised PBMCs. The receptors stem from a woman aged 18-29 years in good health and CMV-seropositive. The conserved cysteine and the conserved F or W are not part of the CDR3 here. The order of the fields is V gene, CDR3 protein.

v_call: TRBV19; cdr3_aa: ASSISGSSNQPQH
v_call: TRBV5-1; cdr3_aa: ASSLGAGVETQY
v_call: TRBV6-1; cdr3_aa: ATTPFTDTQY
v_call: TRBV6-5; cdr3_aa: ASSYTYSGTGHGYT
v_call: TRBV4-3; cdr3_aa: ASSQDLPANYGYT
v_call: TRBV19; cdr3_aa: ASSLSDRSSGNTIY
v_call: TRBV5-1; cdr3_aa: ASSRGRDSGELF
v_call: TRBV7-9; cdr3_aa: ASSLLGALDTQY
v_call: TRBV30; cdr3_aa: AWSEGADSGELF
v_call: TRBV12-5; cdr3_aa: ASGLYSYTEQF
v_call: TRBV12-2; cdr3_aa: ASRLTGGYRQPQH
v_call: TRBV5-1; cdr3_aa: ASSYTGVGDLTDEQF
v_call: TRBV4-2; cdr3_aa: ASSLLGRDYGYT
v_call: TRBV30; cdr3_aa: AWSGPRQGNYGYT
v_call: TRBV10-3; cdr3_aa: AISETAQGQDEQF
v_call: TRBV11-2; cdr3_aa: ASSRSGGLQETQY
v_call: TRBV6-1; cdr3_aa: ASISRVGGNTIY
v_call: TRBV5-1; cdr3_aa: ASSLGGFAYEQY
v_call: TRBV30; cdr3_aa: AWNSGGPNTQY
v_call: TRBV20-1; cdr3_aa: SPSGSNEQF
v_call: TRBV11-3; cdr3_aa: ASSQQGDNSPLH
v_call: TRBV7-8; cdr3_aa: ASSSTGGNQPQH
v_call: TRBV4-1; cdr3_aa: ASSPHTGSPEAF
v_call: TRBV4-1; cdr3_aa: ASSQGQGTGNTIY